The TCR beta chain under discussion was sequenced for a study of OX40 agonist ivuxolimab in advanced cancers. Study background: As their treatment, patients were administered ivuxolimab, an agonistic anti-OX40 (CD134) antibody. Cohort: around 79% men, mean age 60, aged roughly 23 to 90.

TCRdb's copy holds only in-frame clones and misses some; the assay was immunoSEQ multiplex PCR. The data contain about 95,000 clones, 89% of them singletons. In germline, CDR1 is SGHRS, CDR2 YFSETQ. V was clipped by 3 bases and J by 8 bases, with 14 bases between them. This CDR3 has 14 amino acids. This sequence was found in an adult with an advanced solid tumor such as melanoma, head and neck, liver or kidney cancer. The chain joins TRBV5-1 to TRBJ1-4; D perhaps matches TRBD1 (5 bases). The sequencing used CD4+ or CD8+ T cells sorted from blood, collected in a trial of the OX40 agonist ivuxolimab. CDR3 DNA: TGCGCCAGCAGCTCGGACGGGGGTGCAGAAAAACTGTTTTTT. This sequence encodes CASSSDGGAEKLFF.